These T cell receptor beta chains were read from a single sample in a study of beta chain features in type 1 diabetes. Profiled with immunoSEQ multiplex PCR; TCRdb holds only in-frame clones, not every one. The table shows roughly 38,000 clones, with approximately 70% occurring only once. Input material: Tregs from blood. These TCRs come from a man aged 25-40 years with type 1 diabetes. Some clones in this sample may be carry-over from other donors' samples. CDR3s include the opening cysteine and the closing phenylalanine or tryptophan. The D gene is left open where the match is weak. Some rows mark clone size as missing; the rest say once, few, many or name a class of expanded clone.

size,D,V,J,CDR3,DNA
few,NA,TRBV28,TRBJ1-4,CASSGRRVTSNEKLFF,TGTGCCAGCAGTGGCCGGAGGGTAACCTCAAATGAAAAACTGTTTTTT
NA,NA,TRBV7-2,TRBJ2-7,CASSLAGRAREQYF,TGTGCCAGCAGCTTAGCGGGCAGGGCGAGGGAGCAGTACTTC
NA,NA,TRBV5-1,TRBJ2-2,CASRGENTGELFF,TGCGCCAGCAGAGGGGAGAACACCGGGGAGCTGTTTTTT
NA,TRBD1,TRBV5-5,TRBJ1-6,CASSTGQGRFSPLHF,TGTGCCAGCAGCACAGGACAGGGTAGGTTTTCACCCCTCCACTTT
NA,NA,TRBV18,TRBJ2-2,CASSPRGSRTGELFF,TGTGCCAGCTCACCGAGGGGGTCGCGCACCGGGGAGCTGTTTTTT
few,NA,TRBV9,TRBJ1-5,CASSVDFNSNQPQHF,TGTGCCAGCAGCGTAGACTTTAATAGCAATCAGCCCCAGCATTTT
NA,NA,TRBV6-5,TRBJ1-5,CASSYKYGGYQPQHF,TGTGCCAGCAGTTATAAGTATGGGGGGTATCAGCCCCAGCATTTT
few,NA,TRBV11-1,TRBJ2-7,CASSLVGGATYEQYF,TGTGCCAGCAGCTTAGTTGGTGGGGCAACCTACGAGCAGTACTTC
NA,NA,TRBV10-3,TRBJ1-1,CAISESGGGPRQAFF,TGTGCCATCAGTGAGTCGGGAGGGGGGCCACGCCAAGCTTTCTTT
few,TRBD2,TRBV28,TRBJ2-7,CATGRGYEQYF,TGTGCCACAGGGAGGGGTTACGAGCAGTACTTC
NA,TRBD1,TRBV5-1,TRBJ2-7,CASSLGTGGYEQYF,TGCGCCAGCAGCTTGGGGACAGGGGGCTACGAGCAGTACTTC
NA,NA,TRBV5-1,TRBJ2-1,CASSSRGREEAEQFF,TGCGCCAGCAGCTCCCGGGGAAGGGAGGAGGCTGAGCAGTTCTTC
NA,NA,TRBV7-2,TRBJ1-2,CASSLFVQGYGYTF,TGTGCCAGCAGCTTATTTGTACAGGGATATGGCTACACCTTC
once,NA,TRBV5-1,TRBJ1-2,CASSLDGPYGYTF,TGCGCCAGCAGCTTGGACGGTCCCTATGGCTACACCTTC
NA,NA,TRBV28,TRBJ1-5,CASSFEVGDYSNQPQHF,TGTGCCAGCAGTTTTGAAGTGGGAGACTATAGCAATCAGCCCCAGCATTTT
NA,NA,TRBV9,TRBJ1-5,CASSGPGPGQPQHF,TGTGCCAGCAGCGGACCAGGGCCCGGACAGCCCCAGCATTTT
NA,NA,TRBV11-2,TRBJ1-3,CASSLDRGNTIYF,TGTGCCAGCAGCTTAGATCGGGGAAACACCATATATTTT
NA,TRBD1,TRBV5-7,TRBJ1-6,CASSVPRDRGLDSPLHF,TGTGCCAGCAGCGTCCCCCGGGACAGGGGACTCGATTCACCCCTCCACTTT
NA,TRBD1,TRBV7-2,TRBJ2-1,CASRSPGQPTGEQFF,TGTGCCAGCAGATCTCCGGGACAGCCTACAGGTGAGCAGTTCTTC
NA,TRBD1,TRBV6-5,TRBJ2-7,CASRYRGQSSYEQYF,TGTGCCAGCAGATACAGGGGGCAAAGCTCCTACGAGCAGTACTTC
NA,TRBD1,TRBV18,TRBJ1-2,CASSAGGAGYGYTF,TGTGCCAGCTCCGCAGGGGGCGCGGGCTATGGCTACACCTTC
NA,NA,TRBV15,TRBJ1-3,CATSPEPGNTIYF,TGTGCCACCAGCCCCGAGCCTGGAAACACCATATATTTT
NA,NA,TRBV7-2,TRBJ1-2,CASSLAPGPYGYTF,TGTGCCAGCAGCTTAGCCCCAGGGCCCTATGGCTACACCTTC
NA,NA,TRBV30,TRBJ2-7,CAWSAGTGSGDEQYF,TGTGCCTGGTCTGCGGGGACGGGCTCCGGGGACGAGCAGTACTTC
NA,NA,TRBV19,TRBJ2-7,CASSLLGSSYEQYF,TGTGCCAGTAGTTTATTAGGGAGCTCCTACGAGCAGTACTTC
NA,TRBD1,TRBV5-4,TRBJ1-1,CASSLPGTGTTEAFF,TGTGCCAGCAGCTTACCCGGGACAGGGACCACTGAAGCTTTCTTT
once,NA,TRBV29-1,TRBJ1-2,CTIGGYGYTF,TGCACCATCGGGGGCTATGGCTACACCTTC
NA,TRBD1,TRBV7-9,TRBJ2-7,CASSSEQGVGGEQYF,TGTGCCAGCAGCTCCGAACAGGGGGTCGGGGGCGAGCAGTACTTC
NA,TRBD2,TRBV28,TRBJ2-7,CASRPPGGGGQYF,TGTGCCAGCCGTCCCCCCGGGGGGGGAGGGCAGTACTTC
NA,NA,TRBV4-1,TRBJ2-1,CASSRLDGYNEQFF,TGCGCCAGCAGCCGCCTAGACGGGTACAATGAGCAGTTCTTC
NA,TRBD1,TRBV5-1,TRBJ1-5,CASSPDRGSNQPQHF,TGCGCCAGCAGCCCGGACAGGGGAAGCAATCAGCCCCAGCATTTT
few,NA,TRBV5-6,TRBJ2-3,CASSLEDSRKYF,TGTGCCAGCAGCTTGGAAGACTCTCGGAAGTATTTT
NA,TRBD2,TRBV4-1,TRBJ2-1,CASSASGGVPNERFF,TGCGCCAGCAGCGCCAGCGGGGGGGTCCCCAATGAGCGGTTCTTC
NA,NA,TRBV18,TRBJ2-4,CASSPPGLNIQYF,TGTGCCAGCTCACCACCGGGACTGAACATTCAGTACTTC
few,NA,TRBV30,TRBJ2-7,CAWSAGTGSGDEQYF,TGTGCCTGGTCTGCGGGGACGGGCTCCGGGGACGAGCAGTACTTC
NA,NA,TRBV5-1,TRBJ2-5,CASSSLQGGGETQYF,TGCGCCAGCAGCTCACTACAGGGGGGAGGGGAGACCCAGTACTTC
NA,TRBD1,TRBV28,TRBJ2-7,CASRRRTGFSYEQYF,TGTGCCAGCCGACGCCGGACAGGGTTTTCCTACGAGCAGTACTTC